The rows below give T cell receptor beta chains drawn from one sample of a study of T cells after posttransplantation cyclophosphamide. The table came from immunoSEQ multiplex PCR; TCRdb's copy has only in-frame clones and leaves some out. The sample includes about 22,000 clones, 97% seen only once; the top ten take around 0.13%. The sequenced material came from naive CD4+ T cells sorted from PBMCs. These receptor sequences come from a man in his fifties in good health, CMV-negative, and a related stem cell transplant donor. CDR3s include the opening cysteine and the closing phenylalanine or tryptophan. Fields, in order: V gene, clone size, CDR3 protein. Size tells how often a clone was seen (once, few, many) or the class of an expanded clone, and some rows leave it out.

TRBV10-2	.	CASSVNSNEKLFF
TRBV19	.	CASSRESSYEQYF
TRBV10-3	.	CAISERQGSYEQYF
TRBV5-4	.	CASSFGLAGGEQFF
TRBV21-1	.	CASSKSDKDRQGAGYGYTF
TRBV6-1	.	CVLRGADHNEQFF
TRBV4-1	.	CASSQDPGGRVSYEQYF
TRBV6-1	.	CAGSEYVQSSNQPQHF
TRBV2	once	CASSVTEETQYF
TRBV7-7	.	CASSLNGNTEAFF
TRBV11-2	.	CASSLVGTGIPNEQYF
TRBV6-6	.	CASSYRQGNQPQHF
TRBV5-1	.	CASSGAGTGEETQYF
TRBV6-5	.	CASVRGRAYGYTF
TRBV9	.	CASSVAPQGAGETQYF
TRBV25-1	few	CASREQGAYTGELFF
TRBV19	.	CASKPLEASGGFEQFF
TRBV18	.	CASSPGTGDEKLFF
TRBV19	.	CASTTGSGDEKLFF
TRBV7-2	.	CASSLAGGGANEQFF
TRBV29-1	.	CSVEGTGVTEAFF
TRBV5-4	.	CASSGTGGSGANVLTF
TRBV2	.	CASSKTSSYNEQFF
TRBV18	.	CASSVTAPSDEQYF
TRBV2	.	CASSGRGQPQHF
TRBV10-3	.	CAISQGQNNEQFF
TRBV18	.	CASSQLPYRGDNNQPQHF
TRBV29-1	.	CSVRGQYYGYTF
TRBV18	.	CASSRLGGVSYEQYF
TRBV6-1	once	CACRLASVQETQYF
TRBV21-1	.	CASSKGRLALNTGELFF
TRBV7-2	.	CASSLRQGGFYGYTF
TRBV19	.	CASSPTSTDNYGYTF
TRBV27	.	CASSFRGVNEQYF
TRBV6-5	.	CASSRQGWTEAFF
TRBV27	.	CASSPGLYQETQYF
TRBV11-2	.	CASRPGQGRRVNYGYTF
TRBV12-5	once	CASGFDWSGELFF
TRBV6-5	.	CASRRDSHPTDTQYF
TRBV6-5	.	CASSSTTAGEADTQYF